This T cell receptor (beta chain) comes out of a study of blood T cell repertoires in COVID-19. Data came from immunoSEQ multiplex PCR; TCRdb stores just in-frame clones and leaves some out. Of a few hundred thousand clones in the sample, 84% were seen once. The sequence was collected from a young man with acute COVID-19. What was sequenced was PBMCs or T cells enriched from blood (not recorded which).

CDR3 sequence: CASSPRTAQRWGYTF. In DNA, the CDR3 is TGTGCCAGCAGCCCAAGGACAGCCCAACGATGGGGCTACACCTTC. The V gene is TRBV5-5, the J gene TRBJ1-2, with D maybe TRBD1 (6 bases). CDR3 length equals 15 residues. The V end lost 4 bases, the J end lost 8 bases, and 21 bases lay between the germline ends. In germline, CDR1 is SGHKS, CDR2 YYEKEE (reference sequence).